This T cell receptor beta chain emerged from a study of vaccination effects on CD4 cells after COVID-19. This clone was seen only once. Its antigen is not known. Within the ViraFEST assay, antigen-specific CD4+ T cells underwent expansion with viral peptide pools prior to sequencing. Researchers isolated CD4+ T cells once about 11 days of culture had elapsed. Two-dose BNT162b2 or mRNA-1273 vaccination was given to participants. Sequencing was performed with immunoSEQ multiplex PCR; in TCRdb, only in-frame clones are kept and a portion is missing. Of more than 9,000 clones in the sample, around 68% were seen once. Unmatched junction bases numbered 6, after V lost 5 bases and J lost 4 bases. Germline V gene sequence: CDR1 LNHDA, CDR2 SQIVND (reference sequence). This CDR3 has 16 residues.

This receptor was taken from a human donor who received a COVID-19 vaccine. This sequence joins TRBV19 and TRBJ2-3; 13 bases agree with TRBD2. The sequencing here drew on CD4+ T cells from PBMCs cultured with SARS-CoV-2 spike peptides, taken after COVID-19 vaccination. The CDR3 sequence: CASSPLAGGLADTQYF. In nucleotides, the CDR3 is TGTGCCAGTAGTCCACTAGCGGGGGGGCTCGCAGATACGCAGTATTTT.